This TCR beta chain originates from a study of shared clonotypes between healthy human individuals (dated by TCRdb to the early 2020s). Describing the broader study: Three men and a couple of women, aged 18 to 49 years, made up the cohort. Between about 0.85 and 10 billion PBMCs per donor were obtained by leukapheresis. The study deeply sequenced blood TCR repertoires of five healthy adults to estimate repertoire size and the extent of clonotype sharing between individuals. For each donor, three plates each were used for CD4 naive and CD4 memory, two plates were used for CD8 naive, and one plate was used for CD8 memory. Libraries were prepared and TCR repertoires were sequenced by different laboratories using diverse techniques, in order to increase sequencing depth and limit assay-specific biases.

Healthy HIV-negative adults with no recently reported acute infections or vaccinations were included as donors. Every donor was a Caucasian adult residing in Nashville, Tennessee, USA. CD4+ T cells were enriched by magnetic negative selection; naive cells were then positively selected on CD45RA, and the negative fraction formed the memory subset. After blood collection by leukapheresis, PBMCs were isolated using Ficoll-Histopaque density gradient centrifugation and then cryopreserved in the vapor phase of liquid nitrogen. Purity and quantity of every magnetically sorted T cell population were checked by analytical flow cytometry. Each sorted fraction had its genomic DNA isolated and then quantified by UV absorbance on a Nanodrop 2000c. Overall study outcomes, separate from this receptor: Clonotypes shared by all four sorted-subset donors showed higher generation probabilities than non-shared clonotypes. Naive subsets generally had larger estimated clonotype richness than memory subsets. Sampling was restricted to blood, and TCR repertoires in tissues likely differ from the TCR repertoires found in blood. The small number of donors limited the genetic and exposure-history diversity represented. Pairwise subsampling indicated that sequencing depth was expected to affect the degree of clonotype sharing among donors. Incomplete sequencing was indicated by rarefaction of sorted-subset datasets, despite the large sequencing depth. About 5% of naive CD4, 3.5% of naive CD8, approximately 2.2% of memory CD4, and roughly 0.4% of memory CD8 clonotypes were shared across several donors.

A distance of 8 bases separates the germline ends of V and J, which lose 4 bases and 2 bases respectively. Including cysteine and phenylalanine, the CDR3 has 14 amino acids. The only DNA kept is the CDR3, 42 bases in frame from the first base. The germline V gene provides CDR1 SGHVS and CDR2 FNYEAQ. A note on this clone: There is no known antigen for this receptor. No base quality information exists; no much larger clone differs at one position.

Using the deep immunoSEQ assay, multiplex PCR amplified TCR CDR3 regions from genomic DNA. For each cell subset, the extracted genomic DNA was distributed evenly across all wells of several immunoSEQ 96-well plates, and each plate served as one replicate. For sorted subsets, each replicate PCR was loaded with approximately 0.2 ug genomic DNA, equivalent to approximately 27,000 T cell genomes. Purified libraries were measured with a Qubit 3.0 fluorometer, size-checked on a Bioanalyzer 2100, and measured again with the KAPA Library Quantification kit. Each immunoSEQ 96-well plate was sequenced on its own single-read 150-cycle Illumina NextSeq 550 flow cell. In the authors' own workflow: Because only junctional sequences without quality scores were contained in the immunoSEQ output, filtering matching that applied to full-length reads could not be performed. Sequences were annotated with PyIR, a Python wrapper for IgBLAST v1.9, and V/J genes and CDR3 were assigned using IMGT germline references. Reads were filtered out if the reads had weak V/J assignments (E-value above 1e-6), no CDR3, stop codons, out-of-frame junctions, or ambiguous translated residues. V3J clonotypes were defined as sequences sharing an identical inferred V gene, J gene, and CDR3 amino acid sequence. The percentage overlap between two repertoires was calculated by dividing the number of shared unique clonotypes by the size of the smaller repertoire. Three approaches were used to assess repertoire richness: RTK rarefaction, the Chao1 estimator, and Recon v2.1 estimates of unobserved clonotypes. OLGA was used to compute generation probabilities for all TCRbeta clonotypes that the gDNA method yielded from several donors. Here the immuneACCESS table is served through TCRdb, limited to in-frame sequences with V and J called. Missing clones are a known gap in these copies; in checked studies unresolved V genes cover under half, and the rest lacks a known reason. V and J calls and clone size come straight from that table; D and trimming were deduced from the DNA. The sample table contains 2.5 million or so clones; only one count was recorded for around 94% of them. The biggest ten clones account for more than 0.12% of the sample.

The rearranged segments are TRBV7-6 and TRBJ2-2; the D segment cannot be called with confidence. The specimen sequenced was naive CD4+ T cells sorted from blood. What the cell subset or site label conveys for this sample: CD45RA+ positively selected. The receptor's source is a man aged 18 to 30 in good health. The CDR3 corresponds to CASSSTYNTGELFF. The DNA sequence reads TGTGCCAGCAGCTCTACGTACAACACCGGGGAGCTGTTTTTT.